This T cell receptor delta chain was retrieved from a study of gamma-delta chains in newborns, infants, children. TCRdb reanalyzed the reads using CATT. This table holds approximately 11,000 delta-chain clones, about 3.8% found once. The CDR3 is made up of 16 amino acids. The V gene's germline CDR1 is GEAIGNYY and CDR2 EKD. The V and J ends lost 0 bases and 1 base, in that order; junction bases with no gene match: 6. The chain is built from TRDV2 and TRDJ1; 8 nucleotides agree with TRDD3. The clonotype was recovered from a child who was a newborn, infant or young child, either healthy, febrile or measles-vaccinated (not recorded which). Sequencing input: blood. CDR3 loop: CACDTVTGGPTDKLIF. DNA of the CDR3: TGTGCCTGTGACACCGTCACTGGGGGCCCCACCGATAAACTCATCTTT.